A selection of T cell receptor beta chains follows, all from one sample in a study of shared T cell receptors in the human thymus. Method: immunoSEQ multiplex PCR; TCRdb's copy keeps in-frame clones and lacks some. The sample includes more than 550,000 clones, 80% to 90% of them seen just once. The data were also submitted as part of a second study, on human thymus T cells.

The material sequenced was thymocytes. Receptors were obtained from a girl under three years old with a congenital heart defect. Both conserved end residues are part of each CDR3. The D gene is left open where the match is weak. The size field is filled for only some rows; it gives once, few, many or a size class.

CDR3aa | CDR3nt | abundance | j_gene | d_gene | v_gene
CASSNRPGIIGSPLHF | TGCGCCAGCAGCAACCGCCCAGGGATTATTGGGTCACCCCTCCACTTT | NA | TRBJ1-6 | NA | TRBV5-1
CASRRDSLNTEAFF | TGTGCCAGCAGGCGGGACAGCTTGAACACTGAAGCTTTCTTT | few | TRBJ1-1 | TRBD1 | TRBV6-1
CASSREGTSANEQFF | TGCGCCAGCAGCCGGGAGGGTACTAGCGCAAATGAGCAGTTCTTC | NA | TRBJ2-1 | TRBD2 | TRBV5-1
CASSNPPGVGPGNTIYF | TGTGCCAGTAGTAATCCGCCGGGGGTAGGGCCCGGAAACACCATATATTTT | few | TRBJ1-3 | NA | TRBV19
CASSLPGTGILEQYF | TGTGCCAGCAGTTTACCGGGGACAGGAATTCTCGAGCAGTACTTC | NA | TRBJ2-7 | TRBD1 | TRBV28
CASSLRWLGTGGRLGQPQHF | TGTGCCAGCAGTTTGAGGTGGTTGGGGACAGGGGGCCGGTTGGGTCAGCCCCAGCATTTT | NA | TRBJ1-5 | TRBD1 | TRBV27
CASSLKPGETGYEEKLFF | TGCGCCAGCAGCTTGAAGCCGGGCGAGACAGGGTACGAAGAAAAACTGTTTTTT | NA | TRBJ1-4 | TRBD1 | TRBV5-1
CASLGAPYNEQFF | TGCGCCAGCTTGGGGGCGCCATACAATGAGCAGTTCTTC | NA | TRBJ2-1 | NA | TRBV5-1
CASSFYQGSTNEKLFF | TGCGCCAGCAGCTTCTATCAGGGCAGCACCAATGAAAAACTGTTTTTT | NA | TRBJ1-4 | NA | TRBV5-1
CASSAPGQMRGELFF | TGTGCCAGCAGCGCTCCGGGACAGATGCGCGGGGAGCTGTTTTTT | NA | TRBJ2-2 | TRBD1 | TRBV2
CASSTAGASRYGYTF | TGTGCCAGTAGTACGGCAGGGGCATCCCGTTATGGCTACACCTTC | NA | TRBJ1-2 | NA | TRBV19
CASSLVGVDYGYTF | TGTGCCAGCAGCTTAGTAGGGGTGGACTATGGCTACACCTTC | NA | TRBJ1-2 | NA | TRBV11-2
CASSAHMLVPDTQYF | TGTGCCAGCAGCGCCCATATGCTAGTCCCCGATACGCAGTATTTT | NA | TRBJ2-3 | NA | TRBV9
CASSLGPGTESATNEKLFF | TGTGCCAGCAGCTTGGGGCCCGGGACAGAAAGTGCAACTAATGAAAAACTGTTTTTT | NA | TRBJ1-4 | TRBD1 | TRBV5-6
CASSEARGVGASPRGPQHF | TGTGCCAGCAGTGAAGCGCGGGGGGTGGGGGCCAGCCCCCGGGGGCCCCAGCATTTT | NA | TRBJ1-5 | NA | TRBV2
CASSLGQGLSSYNEQFF | TGTGCCAGCAGCTTAGGACAGGGCCTGAGCTCCTACAATGAGCAGTTCTTC | once | TRBJ2-1 | TRBD1 | TRBV7-9
CASSQDGLTFYEQYF | TGTGCCAGCAGCCAAGACGGTCTAACCTTCTACGAGCAGTACTTC | NA | TRBJ2-7 | NA | TRBV14
CASSDVFWGDYGYTF | TGTGCCAGCAGCGACGTTTTTTGGGGGGACTATGGCTACACCTTC | NA | TRBJ1-2 | NA | TRBV7-9
CASSMASGTGYYEQYF | TGTGCCAGTAGTATGGCGTCTGGGACAGGATACTACGAGCAGTACTTC | NA | TRBJ2-7 | TRBD1 | TRBV19
CASSARGVRLALAKNIQYF | TGTGCCAGCAGCGCCCGGGGTGTGAGACTAGCACTAGCCAAAAACATTCAGTACTTC | NA | TRBJ2-4 | TRBD2 | TRBV9
CASSLARKGGPGGYTF | TGCGCCAGCAGCTTGGCTAGGAAAGGGGGCCCGGGGGGCTACACCTTC | once | TRBJ1-2 | TRBD1 | TRBV5-1
CASRGGDRGFVEFSPSWAEAFF | TGTGCCAGCAGGGGGGGGGACAGGGGTTTTGTCGAGTTCAGTCCCTCTTGGGCTGAAGCTTTCTTT | NA | TRBJ1-1 | TRBD1 | TRBV27
CASSSRTAHYGYTF | TGTGCCAGCAGCTCCCGGACAGCACATTATGGCTACACCTTC | NA | TRBJ1-2 | NA | TRBV7-2
CASSLNASEKQPQHF | TGTGCCAGTTCCCTAAATGCCTCGGAGAAACAGCCCCAGCATTTT | NA | TRBJ1-5 | NA | TRBV19
CASSHGDRGPNYGYTF | TGTGCCAGCAGCCACGGGGACAGGGGACCGAACTATGGCTACACCTTC | NA | TRBJ1-2 | TRBD1 | TRBV5-4
CASSDNRESTDTQYF | TGTGCCAGCAGTGATAACCGGGAGAGCACAGATACGCAGTATTTT | NA | TRBJ2-3 | NA | TRBV25-1
CASSLGGSSLLYEQYF | TGTGCCAGCAGTTTAGGCGGATCATCCCTTCTCTACGAGCAGTACTTC | NA | TRBJ2-7 | NA | TRBV6-5
CASSPRDRDEESNQPQHF | TGTGCCAGTAGTCCCCGGGACAGGGATGAGGAGAGCAATCAGCCCCAGCATTTT | NA | TRBJ1-5 | TRBD1 | TRBV19
CSGEGLMGYGYTF | TGCAGCGGTGAGGGACTTATGGGCTATGGCTACACCTTC | once | TRBJ1-2 | NA | TRBV29-1
CASSLTGAKNIQYF | TGTGCCAGCAGTTTAACAGGAGCCAAAAACATTCAGTACTTC | NA | TRBJ2-4 | NA | TRBV27
CASSLPRTDGGEKLFF | TGTGCCAGCAGTTTACCCCGGACAGATGGGGGTGAAAAACTGTTTTTT | once | TRBJ1-4 | NA | TRBV28
CSASGQGAEGANVLTF | TGCAGCGCGTCGGGACAGGGGGCGGAGGGGGCCAACGTCCTGACTTTC | NA | TRBJ2-6 | TRBD1 | TRBV29-1
CASRKQGVDGYTF | TGTGCCAGCAGAAAACAGGGGGTGGATGGCTACACCTTC | NA | TRBJ1-2 | TRBD1 | TRBV27
CASSEYGNGSYEQYF | TGTGCCAGCAGTGAATACGGGAACGGGTCATACGAGCAGTACTTC | NA | TRBJ2-7 | NA | TRBV25-1
CASSQEPGGGKIYNEQFF | TGCGCCAGCAGCCAAGAGCCGGGCGGCGGGAAAATCTACAATGAGCAGTTCTTC | NA | TRBJ2-1 | NA | TRBV4-3
CASSVGQMNTEAFF | TGTGCCAGCAGCGTGGGACAGATGAACACTGAAGCTTTCTTT | NA | TRBJ1-1 | TRBD1 | TRBV7-9
CAISESAGYSGNTIYF | TGTGCCATCAGTGAGTCGGCCGGGTACTCTGGAAACACCATATATTTT | NA | TRBJ1-3 | NA | TRBV10-3
CASSLTGHYGYTF | TGTGCCAGCAGCTTAACAGGTCACTATGGCTACACCTTC | NA | TRBJ1-2 | NA | TRBV11-2
CASSLWPGGTEAFF | TGTGCCAGCAGTTTATGGCCAGGGGGAACTGAAGCTTTCTTT | NA | TRBJ1-1 | TRBD1 | TRBV27
CASSDPTTRGYTF | TGTGCCAGCAGTGACCCTACCACGCGGGGCTACACCTTC | once | TRBJ1-2 | NA | TRBV6-4
CASSLAGRDSYGYTF | TGTGCCAGCAGCTTGGCCGGGCGGGACAGCTATGGCTACACCTTC | NA | TRBJ1-2 | TRBD1 | TRBV5-6
CASSWTSLNTGELFF | TGTGCCAGCAGCTGGACTAGCCTGAACACCGGGGAGCTGTTTTTT | NA | TRBJ2-2 | TRBD2 | TRBV5-4
CAWSVQTEETEAFF | TGTGCCTGGAGTGTACAGACGGAAGAAACTGAAGCTTTCTTT | NA | TRBJ1-1 | NA | TRBV30
CASSHQTGELFF | TGTGCCAGCAGTCATCAAACCGGGGAGCTGTTTTTT | NA | TRBJ2-2 | NA | TRBV6-5
CATETTGILSYEQYF | TGTGCCACCGAGACGACAGGGATCCTCTCCTACGAGCAGTACTTC | once | TRBJ2-7 | TRBD1 | TRBV6-5
CSVQGETEAFF | TGCAGCGTCCAGGGGGAAACTGAAGCTTTCTTT | NA | TRBJ1-1 | TRBD1 | TRBV29-1
CASSPGVWRHTGELFF | TGTGCCAGCAGCCCAGGGGTTTGGCGGCACACCGGGGAGCTGTTTTTT | NA | TRBJ2-2 | NA | TRBV7-2
CASSSYRTGGASTEAFF | TGTGCCAGCAGCTCCTACCGGACAGGGGGCGCGAGCACTGAAGCTTTCTTT | NA | TRBJ1-1 | TRBD1 | TRBV7-3
CAIRRDTRPFNTEAFF | TGTGCCATCAGACGGGACACCCGGCCGTTTAACACTGAAGCTTTCTTT | NA | TRBJ1-1 | NA | TRBV10-3
CASIITRTGGEKLFF | TGTGCCAGCATCATTACCCGGACAGGGGGTGAAAAACTGTTTTTT | NA | TRBJ1-4 | TRBD1 | TRBV5-8
CAISESGQDTEAFF | TGTGCCATCAGTGAGAGCGGGCAGGACACTGAAGCTTTCTTT | NA | TRBJ1-1 | NA | TRBV10-3
CASSGGTGGEAFF | TGTGCCAGCAGCGGTGGGACCGGGGGTGAAGCTTTCTTT | NA | TRBJ1-1 | NA | TRBV11-2
CASSEEGLRNTQYF | TGTGCCAGCAGTGAAGAGGGACTACGAAATACGCAGTATTTT | NA | TRBJ2-3 | TRBD2 | TRBV2
CASSLRGLGATGELFF | TGTGCCAGCAGTTTAAGGGGGCTGGGTGCAACCGGGGAGCTGTTTTTT | once | TRBJ2-2 | TRBD1 | TRBV27